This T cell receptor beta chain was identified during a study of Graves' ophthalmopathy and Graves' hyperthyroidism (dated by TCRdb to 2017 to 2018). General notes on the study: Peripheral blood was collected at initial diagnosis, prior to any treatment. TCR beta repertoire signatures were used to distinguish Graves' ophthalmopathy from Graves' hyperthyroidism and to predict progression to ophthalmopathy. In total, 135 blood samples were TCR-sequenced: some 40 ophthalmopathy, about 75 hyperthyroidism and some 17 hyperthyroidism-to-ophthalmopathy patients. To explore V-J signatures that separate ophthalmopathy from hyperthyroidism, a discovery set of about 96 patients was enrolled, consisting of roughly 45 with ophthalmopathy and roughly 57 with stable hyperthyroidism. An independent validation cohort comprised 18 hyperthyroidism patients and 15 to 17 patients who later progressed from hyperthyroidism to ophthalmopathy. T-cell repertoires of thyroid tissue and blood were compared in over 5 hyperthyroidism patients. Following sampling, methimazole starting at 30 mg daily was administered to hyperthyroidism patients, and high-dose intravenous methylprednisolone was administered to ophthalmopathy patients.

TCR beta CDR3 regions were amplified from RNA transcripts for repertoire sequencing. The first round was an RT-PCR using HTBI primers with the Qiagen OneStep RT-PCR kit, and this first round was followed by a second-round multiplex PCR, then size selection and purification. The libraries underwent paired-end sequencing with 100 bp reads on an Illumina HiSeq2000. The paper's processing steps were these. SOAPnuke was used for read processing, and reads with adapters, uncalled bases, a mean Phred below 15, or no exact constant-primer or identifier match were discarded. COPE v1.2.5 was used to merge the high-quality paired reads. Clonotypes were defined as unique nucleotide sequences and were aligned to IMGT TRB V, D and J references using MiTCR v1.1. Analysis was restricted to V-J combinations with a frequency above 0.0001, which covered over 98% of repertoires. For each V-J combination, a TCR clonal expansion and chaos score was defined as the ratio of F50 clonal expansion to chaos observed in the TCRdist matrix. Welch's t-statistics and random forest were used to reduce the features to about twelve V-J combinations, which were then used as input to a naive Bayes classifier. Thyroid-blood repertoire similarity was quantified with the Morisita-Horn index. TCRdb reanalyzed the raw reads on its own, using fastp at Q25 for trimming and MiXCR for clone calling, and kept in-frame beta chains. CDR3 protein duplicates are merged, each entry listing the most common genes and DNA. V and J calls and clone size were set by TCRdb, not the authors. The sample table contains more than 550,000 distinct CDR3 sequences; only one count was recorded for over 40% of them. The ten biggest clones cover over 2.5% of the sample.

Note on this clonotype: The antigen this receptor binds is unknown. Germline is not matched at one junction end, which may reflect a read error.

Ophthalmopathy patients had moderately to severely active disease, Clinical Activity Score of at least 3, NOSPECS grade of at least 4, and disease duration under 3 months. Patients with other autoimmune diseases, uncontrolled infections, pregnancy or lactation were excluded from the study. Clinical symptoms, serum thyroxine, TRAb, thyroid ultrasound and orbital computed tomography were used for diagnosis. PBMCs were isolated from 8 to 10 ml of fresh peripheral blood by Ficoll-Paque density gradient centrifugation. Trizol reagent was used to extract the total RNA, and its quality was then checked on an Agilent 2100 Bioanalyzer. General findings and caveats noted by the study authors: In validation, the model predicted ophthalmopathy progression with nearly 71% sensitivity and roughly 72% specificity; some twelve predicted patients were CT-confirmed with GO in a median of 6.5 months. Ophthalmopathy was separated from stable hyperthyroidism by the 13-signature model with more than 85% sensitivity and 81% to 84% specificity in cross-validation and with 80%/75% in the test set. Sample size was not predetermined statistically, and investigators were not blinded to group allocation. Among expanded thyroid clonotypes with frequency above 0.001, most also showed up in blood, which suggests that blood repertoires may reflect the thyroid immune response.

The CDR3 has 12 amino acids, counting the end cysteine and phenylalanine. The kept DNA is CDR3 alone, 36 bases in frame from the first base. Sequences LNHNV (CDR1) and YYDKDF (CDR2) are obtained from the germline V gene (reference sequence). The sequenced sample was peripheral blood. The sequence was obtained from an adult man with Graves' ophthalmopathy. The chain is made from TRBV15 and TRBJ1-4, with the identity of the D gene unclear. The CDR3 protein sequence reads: CATSRDRGKLFF. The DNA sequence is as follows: TGTGCCACCAGCAGAGATAGAGGGAAACTGTTCTTT.